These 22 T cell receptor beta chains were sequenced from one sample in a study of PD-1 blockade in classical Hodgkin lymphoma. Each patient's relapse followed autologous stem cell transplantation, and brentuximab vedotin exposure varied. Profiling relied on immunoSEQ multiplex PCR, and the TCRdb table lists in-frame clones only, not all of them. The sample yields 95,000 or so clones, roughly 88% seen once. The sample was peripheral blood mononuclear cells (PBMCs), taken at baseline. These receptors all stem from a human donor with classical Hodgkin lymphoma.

CDR3 in DNA: TGTGCCAGCAGCTCGTGGGACCTCCTGAACACTGAAGCTTTCTTT. Protein: CASSSWDLLNTEAFF. This sequence joins TRBV7-9 and TRBJ1-1; D is perhaps TRBD1 (5 bases). This CDR3 is built from 15 residues. V shed 4 bases and J shed 0 bases, with 12 bases lying between them. Germline CDR1 is SEHNR and CDR2 is FQNEAQ (reference sequence). Based on the CDR3 plus reference TRBV7-9 and TRBJ1-1, the full variable domain is DTGVSQNPRHKITKRGQNVTFRCDPISEHNRLYWYRQTLGQGPEFLTYFQNEAQLEKSRLLSDRFSAERPKGSFSTLEIQRTEQGDSAMYLCASSSWDLLNTEAFFGQGTRLTVV.

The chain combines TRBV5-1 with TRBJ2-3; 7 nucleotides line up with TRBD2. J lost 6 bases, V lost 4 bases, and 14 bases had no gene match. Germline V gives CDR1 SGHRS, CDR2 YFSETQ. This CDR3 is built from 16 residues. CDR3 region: CASSLSAAGAGDTQYF. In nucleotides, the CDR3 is TGCGCCAGCAGCCTCTCCGCCGCGGGAGCGGGGGATACGCAGTATTTT.

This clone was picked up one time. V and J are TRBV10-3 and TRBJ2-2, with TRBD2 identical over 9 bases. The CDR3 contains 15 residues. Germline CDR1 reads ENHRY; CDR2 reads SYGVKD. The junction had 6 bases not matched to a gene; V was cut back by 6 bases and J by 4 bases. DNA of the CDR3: TGTGCCATCAGCTTAGCGGGAGTGGGCACCGGGGAGCTGTTTTTT. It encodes CAISLAGVGTGELFF.

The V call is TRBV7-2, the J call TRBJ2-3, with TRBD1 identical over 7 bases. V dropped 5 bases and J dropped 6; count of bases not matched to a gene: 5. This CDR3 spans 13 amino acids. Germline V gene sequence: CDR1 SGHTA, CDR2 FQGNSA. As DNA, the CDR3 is TGTGCCAGCAGCCTCCGGGACAGCGATACGCAGTATTTT. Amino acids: CASSLRDSDTQYF.

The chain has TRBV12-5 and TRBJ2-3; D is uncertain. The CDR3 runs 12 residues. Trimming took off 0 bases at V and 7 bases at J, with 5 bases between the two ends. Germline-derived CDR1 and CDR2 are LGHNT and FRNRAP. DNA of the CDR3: TGTGCTAGTGGTTTGGTACGGAATACGCAGTATTTT. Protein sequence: CASGLVRNTQYF.

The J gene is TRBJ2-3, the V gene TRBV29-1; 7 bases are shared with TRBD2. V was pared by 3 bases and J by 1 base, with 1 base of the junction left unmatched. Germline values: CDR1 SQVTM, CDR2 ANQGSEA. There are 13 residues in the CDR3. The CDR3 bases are TGCAGCGTTGAGGGAGGGGGCACAGATACGCAGTATTTT. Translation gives CSVEGGGTDTQYF.

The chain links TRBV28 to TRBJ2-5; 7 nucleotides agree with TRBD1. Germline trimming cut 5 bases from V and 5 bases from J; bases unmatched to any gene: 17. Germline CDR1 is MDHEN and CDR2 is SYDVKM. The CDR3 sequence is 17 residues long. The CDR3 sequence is CASSATGPSFEIETQYF. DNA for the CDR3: TGTGCCAGCAGTGCGACAGGGCCCTCCTTTGAAATCGAGACCCAGTACTTC.

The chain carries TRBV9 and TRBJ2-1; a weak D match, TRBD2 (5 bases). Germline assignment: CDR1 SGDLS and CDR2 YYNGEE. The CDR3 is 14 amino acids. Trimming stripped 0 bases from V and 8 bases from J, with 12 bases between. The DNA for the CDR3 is TGTGCCAGCAGCGTAGTGGACCCGGACTATGAGCAGTTCTTC. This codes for CASSVVDPDYEQFF.

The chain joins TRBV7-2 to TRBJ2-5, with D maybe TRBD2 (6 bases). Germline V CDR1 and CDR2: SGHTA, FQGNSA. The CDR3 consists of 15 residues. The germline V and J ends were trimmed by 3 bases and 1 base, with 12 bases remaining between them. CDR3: CASSFWTGSQETQYF. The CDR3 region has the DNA TGTGCCAGCAGCTTTTGGACCGGGAGCCAAGAGACCCAGTACTTC.

CDR3 sequence: CASTHGGLAGGSGNNEQFF. CDR3 nucleotides: TGTGCCAGCACCCATGGAGGACTAGCGGGAGGTAGCGGGAACAATGAGCAGTTCTTC. This chain links TRBV2 with TRBJ2-1, with 14 bases that match TRBD2. CDR1 is SNHLY, CDR2 FYNNEI, per germline. V lost 7 bases and J lost 5; bases outside the gene matches: 16. The CDR3 has 19 residues. The complete variable domain, with remaining parts taken from reference TRBV2 and TRBJ2-1, reads EPEVTQTPSHQVTQMGQEVILRCVPISNHLYFYWYRQILGQKVEFLVSFYNNEISEKSEIFDDQFSVERPDGSNFTLKIRSTKLEDSAMYFCASTHGGLAGGSGNNEQFFGPGTRLTVL.

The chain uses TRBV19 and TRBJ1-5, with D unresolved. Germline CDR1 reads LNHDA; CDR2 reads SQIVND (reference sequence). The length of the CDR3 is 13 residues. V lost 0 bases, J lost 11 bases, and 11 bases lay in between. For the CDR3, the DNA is TGTGCCAGTAGTATAGATAGCAAGGTCGCCCAGCATTTT. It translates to CASSIDSKVAQHF.

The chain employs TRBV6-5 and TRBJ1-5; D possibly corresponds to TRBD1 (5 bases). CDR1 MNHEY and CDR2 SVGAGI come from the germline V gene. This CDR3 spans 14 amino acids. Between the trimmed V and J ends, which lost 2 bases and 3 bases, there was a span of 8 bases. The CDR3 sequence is CASSYRQNNQPQHF. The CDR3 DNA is TGTGCCAGCAGTTACAGACAGAACAATCAGCCCCAGCATTTT.

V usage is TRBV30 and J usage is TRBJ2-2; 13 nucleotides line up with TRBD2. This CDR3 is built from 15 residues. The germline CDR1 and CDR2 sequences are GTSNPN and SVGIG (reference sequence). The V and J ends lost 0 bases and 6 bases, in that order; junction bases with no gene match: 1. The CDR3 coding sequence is TGTGCCTGGAGTGTACTAGCGGGAGGGCCCGGGGAGCTGTTTTTT. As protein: CAWSVLAGGPGELFF.

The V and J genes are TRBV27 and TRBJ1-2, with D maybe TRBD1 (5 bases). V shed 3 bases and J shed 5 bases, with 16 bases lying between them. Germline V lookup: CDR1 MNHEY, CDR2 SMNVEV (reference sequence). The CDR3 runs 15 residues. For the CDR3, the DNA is TGTGCCAGCAGTTTCACCTCAGGGTCTAGGTATGGCTACACCTTC. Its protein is CASSFTSGSRYGYTF.

The CDR3 loop is CAISEVTEREGRKAYEQYF. The CDR3, as DNA: TGTGCCATCAGTGAGGTGACAGAGCGGGAGGGCCGGAAGGCCTACGAGCAGTACTTC. The chain combines TRBV10-3 with TRBJ2-7; 10 bases map to TRBD2. In germline, CDR1 is ENHRY, CDR2 SYGVKD. V lost 2 bases, J lost 2 bases, and 15 bases stayed unmatched. The CDR3 consists of 19 residues.

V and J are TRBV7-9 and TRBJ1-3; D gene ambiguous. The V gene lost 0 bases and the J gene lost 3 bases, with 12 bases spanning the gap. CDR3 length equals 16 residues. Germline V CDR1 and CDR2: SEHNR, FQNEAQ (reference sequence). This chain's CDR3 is CASSLASPSYGNTIYF. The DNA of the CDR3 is TGTGCCAGCAGCTTAGCTTCCCCCTCTTATGGAAACACCATATATTTT.

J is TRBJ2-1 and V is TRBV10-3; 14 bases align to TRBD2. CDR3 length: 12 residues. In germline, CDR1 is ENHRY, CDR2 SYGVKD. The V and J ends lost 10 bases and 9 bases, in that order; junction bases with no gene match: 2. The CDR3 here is CARGLAGVEQFF. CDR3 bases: TGTGCCAGGGGACTAGCGGGAGTTGAGCAGTTCTTC.

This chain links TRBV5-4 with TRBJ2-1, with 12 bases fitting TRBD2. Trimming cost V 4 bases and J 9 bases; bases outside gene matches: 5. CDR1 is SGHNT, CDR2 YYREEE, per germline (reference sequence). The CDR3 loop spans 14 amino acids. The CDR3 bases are TGTGCCAGCAGCCCGGAGACTAGCGGGAGTGAGCAGTTCTTC. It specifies CASSPETSGSEQFF.

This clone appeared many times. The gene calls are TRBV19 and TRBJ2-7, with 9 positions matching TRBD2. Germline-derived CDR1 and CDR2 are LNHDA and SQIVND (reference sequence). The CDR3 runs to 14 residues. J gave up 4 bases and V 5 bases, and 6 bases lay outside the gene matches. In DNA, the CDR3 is TGTGCCAGTAGTGCGGCGGGAGGGCCTTACGAGCAGTACTTC. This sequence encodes CASSAAGGPYEQYF.

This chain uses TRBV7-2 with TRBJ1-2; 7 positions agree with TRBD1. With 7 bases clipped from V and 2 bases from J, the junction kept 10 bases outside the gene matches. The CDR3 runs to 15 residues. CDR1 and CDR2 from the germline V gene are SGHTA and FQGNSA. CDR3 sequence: CASTLLLDRNYGYTF. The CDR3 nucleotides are TGTGCCAGCACCCTTCTTCTGGACAGGAACTATGGCTACACCTTC.

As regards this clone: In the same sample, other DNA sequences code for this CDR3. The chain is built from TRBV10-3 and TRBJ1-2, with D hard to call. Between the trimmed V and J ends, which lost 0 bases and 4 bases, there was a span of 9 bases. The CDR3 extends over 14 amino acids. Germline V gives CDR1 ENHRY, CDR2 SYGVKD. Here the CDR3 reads CAISESRTGYGYTF. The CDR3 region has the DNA TGTGCCATCAGTGAGTCTCGGACTGGCTATGGCTACACCTTC.

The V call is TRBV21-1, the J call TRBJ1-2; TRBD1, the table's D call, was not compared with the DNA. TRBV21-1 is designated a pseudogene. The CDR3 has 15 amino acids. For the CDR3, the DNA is TGTGCCAGCAGCAAAGCCCCAGGGGGCGCCTGTGGCTACACCTTC. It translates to CASSKAPGGACGYTF.